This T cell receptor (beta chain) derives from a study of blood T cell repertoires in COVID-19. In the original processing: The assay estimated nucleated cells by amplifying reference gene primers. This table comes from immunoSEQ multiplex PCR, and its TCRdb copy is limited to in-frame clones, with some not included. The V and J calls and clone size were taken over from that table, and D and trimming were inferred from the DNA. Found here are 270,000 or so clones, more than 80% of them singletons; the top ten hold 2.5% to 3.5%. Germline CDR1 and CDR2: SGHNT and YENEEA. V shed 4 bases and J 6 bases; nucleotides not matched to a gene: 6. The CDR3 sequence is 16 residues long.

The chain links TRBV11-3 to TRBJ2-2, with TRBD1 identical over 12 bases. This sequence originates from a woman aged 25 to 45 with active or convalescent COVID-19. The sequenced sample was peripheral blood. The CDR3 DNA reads TGTGCCAGCAGCTCCCGGGACAGGGGGCGGGCCGGGGAGCTGTTTTTT. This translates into CASSSRDRGRAGELFF.